The clone carrying this T cell receptor (beta chain) was observed a handful of times. The antigen remains unidentified. Germline CDR1 and CDR2: MDHEN and SYDVKM. This CDR3 spans 12 amino acids. V was clipped by 5 bases and J by 5 bases, with 7 bases between them. PCR primers comprised 60 Vbeta and 13 Jbeta primers. Here immunoSEQ multiplex PCR was the method, and the copy in TCRdb shows in-frame clones only, minus some. In the table there are some 80,000 clones, 9.5% to 13% of which are singletons. This sample stems from a study of cytomegalovirus exposure and HLA in healthy donors. Study-wide points: A few CMV-associated chains were confirmed in vitro to be specific for CMV antigens.

Sequencing was carried out using PBMCs. This clonotype originated in a man in his 60s in good health and CMV-seropositive. The V gene is TRBV28, the J gene TRBJ2-1, with D unclear. CDR3 protein: CASSPSDNEQFF. The CDR3 coding sequence is TGTGCCAGCAGTCCATCAGACAATGAGCAGTTCTTC.